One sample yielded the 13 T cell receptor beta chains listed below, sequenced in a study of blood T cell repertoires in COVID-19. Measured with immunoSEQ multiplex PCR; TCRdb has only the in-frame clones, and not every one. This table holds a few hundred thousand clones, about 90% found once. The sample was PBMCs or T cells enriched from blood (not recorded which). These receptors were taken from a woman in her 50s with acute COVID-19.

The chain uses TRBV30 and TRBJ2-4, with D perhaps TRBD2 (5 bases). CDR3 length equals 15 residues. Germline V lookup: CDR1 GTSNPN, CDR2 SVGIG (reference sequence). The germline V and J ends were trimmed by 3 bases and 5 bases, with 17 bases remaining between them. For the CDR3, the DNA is TGTGCCTGGAGCCTTAGGGAGTGGAATCAAAACATTCAGTACTTC. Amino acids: CAWSLREWNQNIQYF.

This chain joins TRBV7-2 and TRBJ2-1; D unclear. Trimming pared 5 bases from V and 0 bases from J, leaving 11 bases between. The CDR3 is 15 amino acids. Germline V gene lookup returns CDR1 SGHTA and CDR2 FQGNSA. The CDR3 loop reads CASSQPSSSYNEQFF. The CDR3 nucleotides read TGTGCCAGCAGCCAACCCTCTAGCTCCTACAATGAGCAGTTCTTC. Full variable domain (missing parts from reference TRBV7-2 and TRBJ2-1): GAGVSQSPSNKVTEKGKDVELRCDPISGHTALYWYRQSLGQGLEFLIYFQGNSAPDKSGLPSDRFSAERTGGSVSTLTIQRTQQEDSAVYLCASSQPSSSYNEQFFGPGTRLTVL.

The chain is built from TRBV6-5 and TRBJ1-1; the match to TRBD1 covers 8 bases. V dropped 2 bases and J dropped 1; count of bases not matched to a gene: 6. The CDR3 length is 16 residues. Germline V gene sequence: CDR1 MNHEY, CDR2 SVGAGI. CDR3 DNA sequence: TGTGCCAGCAGTTACACGACAGGGGCGGGGAACACTGAAGCTTTCTTT. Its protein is CASSYTTGAGNTEAFF.

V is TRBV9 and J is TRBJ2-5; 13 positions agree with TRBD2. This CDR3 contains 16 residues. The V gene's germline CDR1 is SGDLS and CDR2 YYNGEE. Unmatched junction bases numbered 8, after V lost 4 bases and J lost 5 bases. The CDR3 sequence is CASSPRTSGSVETQYF. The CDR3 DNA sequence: TGTGCCAGCAGCCCTCGGACTAGCGGGAGTGTGGAGACCCAGTACTTC.

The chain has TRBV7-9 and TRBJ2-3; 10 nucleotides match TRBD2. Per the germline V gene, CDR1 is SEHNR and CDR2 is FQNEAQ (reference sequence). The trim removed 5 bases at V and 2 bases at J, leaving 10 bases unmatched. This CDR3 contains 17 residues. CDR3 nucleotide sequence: TGTGCCAGCAGCACGAATCTAGCGGGAGCTGACACAGATACGCAGTATTTT. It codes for CASSTNLAGADTDTQYF.

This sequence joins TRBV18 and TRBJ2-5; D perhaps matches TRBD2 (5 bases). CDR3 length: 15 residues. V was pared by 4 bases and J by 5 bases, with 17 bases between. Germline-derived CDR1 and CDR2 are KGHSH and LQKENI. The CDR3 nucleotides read TGTGCCAGCTCACGGTTCGACTCTCAGCGGGAGACCCAGTACTTC. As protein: CASSRFDSQRETQYF. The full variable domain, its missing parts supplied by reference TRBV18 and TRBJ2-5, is NAGVMQNPRHLVRRRGQEARLRCSPMKGHSHVYWYRQLPEEGLKFMVYLQKENIIDESGMPKERFSAEFPKEGPSILRIQQVVRGDSAAYFCASSRFDSQRETQYFGPGTRLLVL.

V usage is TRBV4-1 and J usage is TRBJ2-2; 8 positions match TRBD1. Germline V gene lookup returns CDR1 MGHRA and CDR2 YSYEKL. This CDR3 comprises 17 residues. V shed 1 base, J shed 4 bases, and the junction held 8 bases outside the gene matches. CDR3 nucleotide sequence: TGCGCCAGCAGCCAAGGGCAGGGGGCAAGGGGCACCGGGGAGCTGTTTTTT. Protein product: CASSQGQGARGTGELFF.

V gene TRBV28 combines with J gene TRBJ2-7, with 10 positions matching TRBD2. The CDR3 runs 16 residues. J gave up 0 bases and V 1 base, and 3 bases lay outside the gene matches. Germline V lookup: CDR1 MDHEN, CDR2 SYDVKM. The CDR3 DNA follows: TGTGCCAGCAGTTTATTGTCTAGCGGGAGCTCCTACGAGCAGTACTTC. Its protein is CASSLLSSGSSYEQYF.

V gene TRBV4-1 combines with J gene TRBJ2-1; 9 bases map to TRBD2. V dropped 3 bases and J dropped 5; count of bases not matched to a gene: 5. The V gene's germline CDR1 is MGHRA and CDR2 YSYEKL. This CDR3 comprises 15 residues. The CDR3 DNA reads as TGCGCCAGCAGCCACTTTAGCGGGAGCGACAATGAGCAGTTCTTC. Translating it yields CASSHFSGSDNEQFF.

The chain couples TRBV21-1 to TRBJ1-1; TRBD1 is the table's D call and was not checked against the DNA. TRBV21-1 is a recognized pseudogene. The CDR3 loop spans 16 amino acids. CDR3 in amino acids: CASSKRIGTRNTEAFF. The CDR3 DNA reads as TGTGCCAGCAGCAAAAGGATAGGGACACGGAACACTGAAGCTTTCTTT.

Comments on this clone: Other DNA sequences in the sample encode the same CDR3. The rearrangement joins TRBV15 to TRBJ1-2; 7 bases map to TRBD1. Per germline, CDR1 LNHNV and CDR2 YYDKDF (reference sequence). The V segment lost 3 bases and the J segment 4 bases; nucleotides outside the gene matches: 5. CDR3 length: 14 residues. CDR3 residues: CATSREGGGYGYTF. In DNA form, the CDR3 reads TGTGCCACCAGCAGGGAAGGGGGCGGCTATGGCTACACCTTC. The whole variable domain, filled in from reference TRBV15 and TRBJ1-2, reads DAMVIQNPRYQVTQFGKPVTLSCSQTLNHNVMYWYQQKSSQAPKLLFHYYDKDFNNEADTPDNFQSRRPNTSFCFLDIRSPGLGDTAMYLCATSREGGGYGYTFGSGTRLTVV.

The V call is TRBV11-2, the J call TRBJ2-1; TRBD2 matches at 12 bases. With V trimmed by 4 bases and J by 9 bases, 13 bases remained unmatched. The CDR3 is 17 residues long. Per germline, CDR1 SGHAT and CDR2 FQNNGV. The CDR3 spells CASSSPGLAGSGGEQFF. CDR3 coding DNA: TGTGCCAGCAGCTCACCGGGACTAGCGGGTAGCGGGGGTGAGCAGTTCTTC. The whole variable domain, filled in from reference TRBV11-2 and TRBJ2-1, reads EAGVAQSPRYKIIEKRQSVAFWCNPISGHATLYWYQQILGQGPKLLIQFQNNGVVDDSQLPKDRFSAERLKGVDSTLKIQPAKLEDSAVYLCASSSPGLAGSGGEQFFGPGTRLTVL.

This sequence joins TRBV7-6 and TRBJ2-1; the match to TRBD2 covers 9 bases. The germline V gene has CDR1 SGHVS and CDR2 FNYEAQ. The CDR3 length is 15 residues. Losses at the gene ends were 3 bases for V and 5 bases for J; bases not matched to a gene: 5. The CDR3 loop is CASSFGAGGNNEQFF. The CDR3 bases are TGTGCCAGCAGCTTCGGAGCGGGAGGAAACAATGAGCAGTTCTTC.